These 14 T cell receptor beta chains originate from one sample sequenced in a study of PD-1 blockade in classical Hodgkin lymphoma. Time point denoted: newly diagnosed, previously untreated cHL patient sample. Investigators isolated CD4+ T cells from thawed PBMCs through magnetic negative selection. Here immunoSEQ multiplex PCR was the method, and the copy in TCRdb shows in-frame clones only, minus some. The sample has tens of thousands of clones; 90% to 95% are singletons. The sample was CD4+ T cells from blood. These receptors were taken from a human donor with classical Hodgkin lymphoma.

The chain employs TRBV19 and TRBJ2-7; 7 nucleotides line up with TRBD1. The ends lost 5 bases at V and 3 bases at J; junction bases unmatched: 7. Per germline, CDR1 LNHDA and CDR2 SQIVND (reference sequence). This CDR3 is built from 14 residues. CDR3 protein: CASSPRTGVYEQYF. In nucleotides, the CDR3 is TGTGCCAGTAGTCCCCGGACAGGAGTCTACGAGCAGTACTTC.

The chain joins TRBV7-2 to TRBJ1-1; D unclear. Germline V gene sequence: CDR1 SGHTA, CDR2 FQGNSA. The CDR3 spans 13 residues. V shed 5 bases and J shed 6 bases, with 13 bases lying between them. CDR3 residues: CASSTVRAPEAFF. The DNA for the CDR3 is TGTGCCAGCAGCACCGTGAGGGCCCCTGAAGCTTTCTTT.

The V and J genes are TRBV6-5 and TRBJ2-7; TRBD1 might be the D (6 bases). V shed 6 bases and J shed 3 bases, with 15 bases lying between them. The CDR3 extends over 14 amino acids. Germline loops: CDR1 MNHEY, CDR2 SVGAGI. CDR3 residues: CASSPTQGFYEQYF. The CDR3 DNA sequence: TGTGCCAGCAGCCCGACACAGGGCTTCTACGAGCAGTACTTC.

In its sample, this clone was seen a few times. Here the CDR3 reads CASSEDRGYSPLHF. Written as DNA, the CDR3 is TGTGCCAGCAGTGAAGACAGGGGATATTCACCCCTCCACTTT. The V gene is TRBV2, the J gene TRBJ1-6; 7 bases line up with TRBD1. The CDR3 contains 14 residues. CDR1 is SNHLY and CDR2 is FYNNEI in the germline V gene. J lost 8 bases, V lost 1 base, and 2 bases had no gene match.

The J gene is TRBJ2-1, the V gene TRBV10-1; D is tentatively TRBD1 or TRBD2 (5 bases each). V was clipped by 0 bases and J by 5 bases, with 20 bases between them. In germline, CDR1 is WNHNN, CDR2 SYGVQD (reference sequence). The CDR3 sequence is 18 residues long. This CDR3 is CASSESRLRDRINNEQFF. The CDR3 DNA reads TGCGCCAGCAGTGAGTCTAGACTCCGGGACCGAATAAACAATGAGCAGTTCTTC.

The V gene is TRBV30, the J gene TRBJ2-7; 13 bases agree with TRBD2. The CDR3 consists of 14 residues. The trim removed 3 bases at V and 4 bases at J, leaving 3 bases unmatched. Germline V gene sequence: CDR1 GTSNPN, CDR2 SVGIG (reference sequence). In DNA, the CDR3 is TGTGCCTGGAGCAAGGGACTAGCGGGGTACGAGCAGTACTTC. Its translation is CAWSKGLAGYEQYF.

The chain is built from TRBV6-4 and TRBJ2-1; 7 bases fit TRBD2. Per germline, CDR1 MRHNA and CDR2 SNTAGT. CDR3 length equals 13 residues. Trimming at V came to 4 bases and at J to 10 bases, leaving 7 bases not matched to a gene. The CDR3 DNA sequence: TGTGCCAGCAGTGGTTCGGGGGGAGGCGAGCAGTTCTTC. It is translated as CASSGSGGGEQFF.

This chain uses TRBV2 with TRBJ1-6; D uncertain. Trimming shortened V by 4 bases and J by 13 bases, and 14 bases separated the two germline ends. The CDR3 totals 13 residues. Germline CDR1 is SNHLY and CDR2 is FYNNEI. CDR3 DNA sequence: TGTGCCAGCAGTGTATCCGCCCTAGGGCCCCTCCACTTT. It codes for CASSVSALGPLHF. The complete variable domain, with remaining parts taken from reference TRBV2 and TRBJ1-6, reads EPEVTQTPSHQVTQMGQEVILRCVPISNHLYFYWYRQILGQKVEFLVSFYNNEISEKSEIFDDQFSVERPDGSNFTLKIRSTKLEDSAMYFCASSVSALGPLHFGNGTRLTVT.

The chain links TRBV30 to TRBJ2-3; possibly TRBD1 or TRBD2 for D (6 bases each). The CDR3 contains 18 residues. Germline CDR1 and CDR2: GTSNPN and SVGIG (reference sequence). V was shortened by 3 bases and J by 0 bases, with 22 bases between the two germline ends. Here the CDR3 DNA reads TGTGCCTGGAGCGGGGGCAAAATTAGCGTAGGGAGCACAGATACGCAGTATTTT. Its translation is CAWSGGKISVGSTDTQYF.

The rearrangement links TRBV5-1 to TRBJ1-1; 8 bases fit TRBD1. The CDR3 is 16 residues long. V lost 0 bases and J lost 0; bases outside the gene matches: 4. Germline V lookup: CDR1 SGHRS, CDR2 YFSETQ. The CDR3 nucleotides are TGCGCCAGCAGCTTGGGGACAGGGTCTATGAACACTGAAGCTTTCTTT. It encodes CASSLGTGSMNTEAFF.

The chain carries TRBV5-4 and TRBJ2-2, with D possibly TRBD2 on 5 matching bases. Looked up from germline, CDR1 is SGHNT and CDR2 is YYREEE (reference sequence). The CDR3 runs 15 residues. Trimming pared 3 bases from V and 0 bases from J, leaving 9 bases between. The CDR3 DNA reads TGTGCCAGCAGCTCCAGACTAACGAACACCGGGGAGCTGTTTTTT. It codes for CASSSRLTNTGELFF.

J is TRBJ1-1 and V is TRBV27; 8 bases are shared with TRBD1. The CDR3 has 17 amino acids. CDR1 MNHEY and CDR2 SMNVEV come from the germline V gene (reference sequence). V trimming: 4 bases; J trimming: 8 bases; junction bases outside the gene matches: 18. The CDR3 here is CASSSSRGDRFQVEAFF. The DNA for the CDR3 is TGTGCCAGCAGTTCTTCAAGGGGGGACAGGTTTCAAGTGGAAGCTTTCTTT.

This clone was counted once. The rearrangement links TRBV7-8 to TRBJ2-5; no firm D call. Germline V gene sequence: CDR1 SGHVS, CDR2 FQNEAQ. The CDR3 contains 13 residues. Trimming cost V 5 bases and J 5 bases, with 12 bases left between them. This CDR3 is CASSRTWRETQYF. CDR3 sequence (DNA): TGTGCCAGCAGCCGAACCTGGCGGGAGACCCAGTACTTC.

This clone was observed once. The DNA for the CDR3 is TGTGCCAGCAGCTTAACTTGGCAGGGTAACTATGGCTACACCTTC. The encoded protein is CASSLTWQGNYGYTF. The J gene is TRBJ1-2, the V gene TRBV7-2, with TRBD1 as a possible D gene (5 bases). The CDR3 runs 15 residues. Trimming removed 2 bases from V and 1 base from J, with 11 bases in between. Germline lookup yields CDR1 SGHTA and CDR2 FQGNSA.